A selection of T cell receptor beta chains follows, all from one sample in a study of T cell responses to AZD1222 COVID-19 vaccine. Clones were sequenced by immunoSEQ multiplex PCR, and TCRdb holds only the in-frame ones, with some missing. The table includes 130,000 to 150,000 clones, about nine tenths detected once. This sample comprised peripheral blood, obtained 28 days after the second AZD1222 dose. The receptors here all came from an adult who received the AZD1222 COVID-19 vaccine. CDR3s include the opening cysteine and the closing phenylalanine or tryptophan. The D gene is left open where the match is weak.

TRBV7-7	TRBD2	TRBJ2-3	CASSAGTSGSDTQYF	TGTGCCAGCAGCGCCGGGACTAGCGGGTCAGATACGCAGTATTTT
TRBV9	.	TRBJ1-1	CASSVEAVNTEAFF	TGTGCCAGCAGCGTAGAGGCAGTGAACACTGAAGCTTTCTTT
TRBV6-2/TRBV6-3	.	TRBJ2-3	CASSYSTVWSERTDTQYF	TGTGCCAGCAGTTACTCGACGGTCTGGAGCGAGAGGACAGATACGCAGTATTTT
TRBV28	TRBD2	TRBJ2-1	CASSSGGLAENNEQFF	TGTGCCAGCAGTTCCGGGGGACTAGCGGAAAACAATGAGCAGTTCTTC
TRBV9	.	TRBJ2-3	CASSVEGSEAADTQYF	TGTGCCAGCAGCGTAGAGGGGAGCGAGGCGGCAGATACGCAGTATTTT
TRBV7-2	.	TRBJ2-5	CASSSPTSPETQYF	TGTGCCAGCAGCTCCCCGACTTCGCCGGAGACCCAGTACTTC
TRBV9	.	TRBJ1-5	CASSAGDTDQPQHF	TGTGCCAGCAGCGCAGGGGACACGGATCAGCCCCAGCATTTT
TRBV5-1	.	TRBJ2-7	CASSLDWEGVYEQYF	TGCGCCAGCAGCTTGGACTGGGAAGGGGTCTACGAGCAGTACTTC
TRBV18	TRBD1	TRBJ1-3	CASSPDRAGNTIYF	TGTGCCAGCTCACCGGACAGGGCTGGAAACACCATATATTTT
TRBV28	.	TRBJ2-7	CVSFGFSSSYEQYF	TGTGTCAGCTTCGGATTCTCGAGCTCCTACGAGCAGTACTTC
TRBV6-4	TRBD1	TRBJ1-2	CASSGQGHGYTF	TGTGCCAGCAGTGGACAGGGGCATGGCTACACCTTC